Below are 11 T cell receptor beta chains sequenced from a single sample in a study of shared clonotypes between healthy human individuals. Profiling relied on immunoSEQ multiplex PCR, and the TCRdb table lists in-frame clones only, not all of them. The sample records 400,000 to 500,000 clones, around 80% being singletons. The sample comprised PBMCs. The origin of the receptors is a woman aged 40 to 50 in good health. Some clones in this sample may be carry-over from other donors' samples.

The chain joins TRBV19 to TRBJ2-7, with 10 bases aligning to TRBD2. CDR1 and CDR2 (germline): LNHDA, SQIVND (reference sequence). With 4 bases clipped from V and 4 bases from J, the junction kept 4 bases outside the gene matches. CDR3 length: 14 residues. The CDR3 loop is CASSTASGSYEQYF. The CDR3 DNA sequence: TGTGCCAGTAGTACGGCTAGCGGGAGTTACGAGCAGTACTTC.

The chain couples TRBV7-2 to TRBJ2-1; 10 bases agree with TRBD1. V shed 6 bases, J shed 4 bases, and the junction held 6 bases outside the gene matches. The germline CDR1 and CDR2 sequences are SGHTA and FQGNSA. The CDR3 has 15 residues. In nucleotides, the CDR3 is TGTGCCAGCAGAAGGACAGGGGGGGATTACAATGAGCAGTTCTTC. Translating gives CASRRTGGDYNEQFF. Together with reference TRBV7-2 and TRBJ2-1, the CDR3 gives the full variable domain: GAGVSQSPSNKVTEKGKDVELRCDPISGHTALYWYRQSLGQGLEFLIYFQGNSAPDKSGLPSDRFSAERTGGSVSTLTIQRTQQEDSAVYLCASRRTGGDYNEQFFGPGTRLTVL.

The V and J genes are TRBV18 and TRBJ2-3, with TRBD1 as a possible D gene (5 bases). The V gene's germline CDR1 is KGHSH and CDR2 LQKENI. This CDR3 has 13 amino acids. The V end was cut by 5 bases, the J end by 6 bases, with 12 bases between. CDR3 coding DNA: TGTGCCAGCTCAATCCAGGGCAGGGATACGCAGTATTTT. Protein: CASSIQGRDTQYF.

The chain uses TRBV7-2 and TRBJ1-2; D is possibly TRBD1 (5 bases). V lost 1 base and J 7 bases, leaving 10 bases between the germline ends. This CDR3 contains 13 residues. Germline V lookup: CDR1 SGHTA, CDR2 FQGNSA. The CDR3 loop reads CASSLVEDIGYTF. The CDR3 DNA reads as TGTGCCAGCAGCTTAGTGGAGGACATTGGCTACACCTTC.

The genes are TRBV27 and TRBJ2-7, with a weak D call TRBD2 (6 bases). The CDR3 extends over 15 amino acids. Trimming shortened V by 1 base and J by 5 bases, and 15 bases separated the two germline ends. The germline V gene encodes CDR1 MNHEY and CDR2 SMNVEV (reference sequence). The CDR3 reads CASSLFQDYSNEQYF. The CDR3 region has the DNA TGTGCCAGCAGTTTATTTCAGGACTACAGTAACGAGCAGTACTTC.

This chain connects TRBV29-1 to TRBJ1-1; D is uncertain. V dropped 0 bases and J dropped 0 bases, with 5 bases sitting between them. This CDR3 has 13 residues. CDR1 is SQVTM, CDR2 ANQGSEA, per germline. CDR3 coding DNA: TGCAGCGTTGAAGATCCCCTGAACACTGAAGCTTTCTTT. This encodes CSVEDPLNTEAFF.

This clone was seen a few times. CDR3: CASSLGWTSGGTDTQYF. Written as DNA, the CDR3 is TGTGCCAGCAGCTTAGGTTGGACTAGCGGGGGCACAGATACGCAGTATTTT. This sequence joins TRBV7-2 and TRBJ2-3, with TRBD2 matching 12 bases. CDR1 is SGHTA, CDR2 FQGNSA, per germline. This CDR3 comprises 17 residues. The V gene end was trimmed by 1 base and the J gene end by 1 base; junction bases not matched to a gene: 3.

V gene TRBV5-1 combines with J gene TRBJ2-2; D is undetermined. The V end lost 2 bases, the J end lost 6 bases, and 5 bases lay between the germline ends. CDR3 length equals 12 residues. Germline assignment: CDR1 SGHRS and CDR2 YFSETQ. The CDR3 protein is CASSLRSGELFF. Written as DNA, the CDR3 is TGCGCCAGCAGCTTAAGGTCCGGGGAGCTGTTTTTT.

The chain is built from TRBV30 and TRBJ1-4; maybe TRBD1 (5 bases). V lost 5 bases, J lost 6 bases, and 19 bases lay in between. Germline-derived CDR1 and CDR2 are GTSNPN and SVGIG (reference sequence). The CDR3 runs to 15 residues. CDR3 nucleotides: TGTGCCTGGGGAAGGGGTGGCCGGGATGATGAAAAACTGTTTTTT. It codes for CAWGRGGRDDEKLFF. Variable domain in full (rest from reference TRBV30 and TRBJ1-4): SQTIHQWPATLVQPVGSPLSLECTVEGTSNPNLYWYRQAAGRGLQLLFYSVGIGQISSEVPQNLSASRPQDRQFILSSKKLLLSDSGFYLCAWGRGGRDDEKLFFGSGTQLSVL.

This clone was seen just once. The genes are TRBV19 and TRBJ2-5; D is possibly TRBD2 (5 bases). The germline CDR1 and CDR2 sequences are LNHDA and SQIVND (reference sequence). Trimming left V 7 bases short and J 9 bases short, with 21 bases between. This CDR3 is 14 amino acids long. The CDR3 nucleotides are TGTGCCAGTACCCCGACCGGGCCCACGGAGGCCCAGTACTTC. Residues: CASTPTGPTEAQYF.

V and J are TRBV10-3 and TRBJ1-1; the match to TRBD1 covers 9 bases. The CDR3 spans 13 residues. Germline CDR1 and CDR2: ENHRY and SYGVKD. The V gene end was trimmed by 6 bases and the J gene end by 4 bases; junction bases not matched to a gene: 3. The CDR3 protein is CAIRQGAGTEAFF. CDR3 coding DNA: TGTGCCATCAGACAGGGGGCTGGCACTGAAGCTTTCTTT.